The text below deals with one T cell receptor beta chain. The antigen is not known. The V segment lost 6 bases and the J segment 2 bases; nucleotides outside the gene matches: 6. CDR3 size: 15 residues. The V gene's germline CDR1 is DFQATT and CDR2 SNEGSKA (reference sequence). Calling Graves' hyperthyroidism stable meant ophthalmopathy did not progress within 18 months. There were TCR beta CDR3 regions amplified from RNA transcripts. When the TCR CDR3 underwent first-round RT-PCR, the HTBI primer set was used. TCRdb called the multiplex PCR reads again in MiXCR, with one record for every CDR3 protein. The sample lists a few hundred thousand distinct CDR3 sequences; 15% were seen once. The data stem from a study of T cells in Graves' hyperthyroidism and ophthalmopathy. Study findings and constraints: Ophthalmopathy, as predicted by the model, came a median 6.5 months after the prediction. Ophthalmopathy cases were set apart from stable hyperthyroidism by a 13 V-J model. The blood repertoire included most of the expanded thyroid clonotypes above 0.001.

The rearrangement links TRBV20-1 to TRBJ2-2; 10 nucleotides agree with TRBD2. This TCR was recovered from a woman aged 25-40 years with Graves' hyperthyroidism. The specimen was blood. Here the CDR3 reads CSAHLAGVNTGELFF. The CDR3 bases are TGCAGTGCCCATCTAGCGGGGGTTAACACCGGGGAGCTGTTTTTT.